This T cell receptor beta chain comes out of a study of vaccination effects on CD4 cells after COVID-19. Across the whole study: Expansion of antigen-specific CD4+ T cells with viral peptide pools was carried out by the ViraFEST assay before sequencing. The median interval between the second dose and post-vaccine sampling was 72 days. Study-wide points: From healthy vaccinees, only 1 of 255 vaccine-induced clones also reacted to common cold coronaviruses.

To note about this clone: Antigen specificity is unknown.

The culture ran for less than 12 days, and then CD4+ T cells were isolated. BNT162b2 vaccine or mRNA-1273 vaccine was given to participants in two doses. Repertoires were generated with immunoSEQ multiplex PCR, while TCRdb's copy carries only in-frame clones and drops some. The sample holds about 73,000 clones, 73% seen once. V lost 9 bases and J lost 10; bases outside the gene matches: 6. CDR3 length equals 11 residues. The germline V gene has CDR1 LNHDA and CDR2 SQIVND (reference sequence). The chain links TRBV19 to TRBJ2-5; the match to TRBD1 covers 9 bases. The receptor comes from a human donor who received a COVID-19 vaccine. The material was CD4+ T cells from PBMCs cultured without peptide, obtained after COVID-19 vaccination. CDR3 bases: TGTGCCAGCGGGGACAGGGTCTACCAGTACTTC. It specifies CASGDRVYQYF. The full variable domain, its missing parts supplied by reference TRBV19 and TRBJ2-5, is DGGITQSPKYLFRKEGQNVTLSCEQNLNHDAMYWYRQDPGQGLRLIYYSQIVNDFQKGDIAEGYSVSREKKESFPLTVTSAQKNPTAFYLCASGDRVYQYFGPGTRLLVL.